The 29 T cell receptor beta chains below were found in one sample sequenced in a study of TIL therapy for anti-PD-1-resistant metastatic lung cancer. Sequencing used immunoSEQ v3. The protocol was immunoSEQ multiplex PCR, while the TCRdb copy is restricted to in-frame clones and leaves out a portion. The sample lists tens of thousands of clones; 86% were seen once. Sample time point: pre-treatment sample, taken before nivolumab and TIL therapy. The source material was blood, sampled at baseline. These receptors came from a person aged 25 to 80 with non-small cell lung cancer.

The rearrangement links TRBV5-1 to TRBJ1-2, with D possibly TRBD1 on 5 matching bases. The V end was cut by 4 bases, the J end by 2 bases, with 9 bases between. Germline CDR1 reads SGHRS; CDR2 reads YFSETQ. The CDR3 sequence is 13 residues long. CDR3 DNA: TGCGCCAGCAGCGACGGGACCAACTATGGCTACACCTTC. Translating it yields CASSDGTNYGYTF.

The rearrangement links TRBV30 to TRBJ2-1, with D perhaps matching TRBD2 (6 bases). This CDR3 contains 14 residues. Germline V gene data show CDR1 as GTSNPN and CDR2 as SVGIG (reference sequence). V was cut by 2 bases and J by 5 bases, with 13 bases left in between. CDR3 in amino acids: CAWSIGGTHNEQFF. CDR3 bases: TGTGCCTGGAGTATCGGGGGAACACACAATGAGCAGTTCTTC.

The chain carries TRBV4-3 and TRBJ1-6; D is ambiguous. Germline V CDR1 and CDR2: LGHNA, YSLEER. The ends were cut back, 0 bases at V and 8 bases at J, with 8 bases in the middle. The CDR3 is 14 residues long. The DNA for the CDR3 is TGCGCCAGCAGCCAAGATTCAAGTCATTCACCCCTCCACTTT. Residues: CASSQDSSHSPLHF.

This chain connects TRBV7-2 to TRBJ2-5; 9 bases are shared with TRBD1. V was pared by 1 base and J by 1 base, with 4 bases of the junction left unmatched. Germline V lookup: CDR1 SGHTA, CDR2 FQGNSA. The CDR3 is 16 amino acids. CDR3 nucleotide sequence: TGTGCCAGCAGCTTAGTGGGGACAGGGACCCAAGAGACCCAGTACTTC. It yields the protein CASSLVGTGTQETQYF.

The chain carries TRBV4-3 and TRBJ2-3; 9 bases line up with TRBD2. CDR1 and CDR2 (germline): LGHNA, YSLEER. V was pared by 3 bases and J by 2 bases, with 9 bases of the junction left unmatched. This CDR3 spans 17 amino acids. For the CDR3, the DNA is TGCGCCAGCAGCCAGCGAAATCTAGCGGGGTTCACAGATACGCAGTATTTT. This codes for CASSQRNLAGFTDTQYF.

The V and J genes are TRBV6-2 or TRBV6-3 and TRBJ2-5; 8 positions agree with TRBD1. Per the germline V gene, CDR1 is MNHEY and CDR2 is SVGEGT. The CDR3 has 14 amino acids. V was pared by 5 bases and J by 5 bases, with 7 bases of the junction left unmatched. The CDR3 protein is CASSLTGGGETQYF. CDR3 in DNA: TGTGCCAGCAGTCTAACAGGGGGTGGGGAGACCCAGTACTTC.

The chain is built from TRBV29-1 and TRBJ2-3; 10 nucleotides agree with TRBD2. After removal of 5 bases from V and 4 bases from J, the junction contained 6 bases not matched to a gene. The CDR3 is 14 amino acids. Germline V gene sequence: CDR1 SQVTM, CDR2 ANQGSEA. CDR3 DNA: TGCAGCGTTCGCTCTAGCGGGAGCGCAGATACGCAGTATTTT. It yields the protein CSVRSSGSADTQYF.

Note on this clone: Distinct nucleotide sequences in the sample also encode this CDR3. V usage is TRBV7-9 and J usage is TRBJ2-1, with D tentatively TRBD1 (6 bases). The CDR3 sequence is 14 residues long. CDR1 is SEHNR, CDR2 FQNEAQ, per germline (reference sequence). Trimming took off 6 bases at V and 4 bases at J, with 13 bases between the two ends. CDR3 in DNA: TGTGCCAGCAGTCCCGGGACATCGTACAATGAGCAGTTCTTC. Its translation is CASSPGTSYNEQFF. Filled out from reference TRBV7-9 and TRBJ2-1, the complete variable domain reads DTGVSQNPRHKITKRGQNVTFRCDPISEHNRLYWYRQTLGQGPEFLTYFQNEAQLEKSRLLSDRFSAERPKGSFSTLEIQRTEQGDSAMYLCASSPGTSYNEQFFGPGTRLTVL.

CDR3 bases: TGTGCCAGCAGCCCCCTCCGGGGACAGGGCCGCGCGAACACCGGGGAGCTGTTTTTT. As protein: CASSPLRGQGRANTGELFF. This chain uses TRBV3-1 (or the pseudogene TRBV3-2) with TRBJ2-2; 9 positions agree with TRBD1. CDR1 LGHDT and CDR2 YNNKEL come from the germline V gene (reference sequence). The CDR3 sequence is 19 residues long. V lost 4 bases to trimming and J lost 0 bases; unmatched junction nucleotides: 12.

The V call is TRBV7-3, the J call TRBJ2-1; 10 bases are a match to TRBD2. V gave up 2 bases and J gave up 6 bases; unmatched junction bases: 4. CDR1 SGHTA and CDR2 FQGTGA come from the germline V gene. This CDR3 has 15 amino acids. This CDR3 is CASSLLAGGINEQFF. CDR3 DNA: TGTGCCAGCAGCTTATTAGCGGGAGGCATCAATGAGCAGTTCTTC.

The chain couples TRBV10-2 to TRBJ1-1; 7 bases match TRBD1. Germline assignment: CDR1 WSHSY and CDR2 SAAADI. The V segment lost 0 bases and the J segment 11 bases; nucleotides outside the gene matches: 12. The CDR3 has 15 amino acids. CDR3 sequence: CASSESNSWRQGAFF. The DNA of the CDR3 is TGCGCCAGCAGTGAGTCGAATTCTTGGAGACAGGGTGCTTTCTTT.

This chain links TRBV7-2 with TRBJ2-2; 7 bases agree with TRBD2. Unmatched junction bases numbered 6, after V lost 5 bases and J lost 6 bases. Germline values: CDR1 SGHTA, CDR2 FQGNSA. CDR3 size: 14 residues. The CDR3 spells CASSRVSGPGELFF. The CDR3 DNA follows: TGTGCCAGCAGCCGTGTTAGCGGGCCCGGGGAGCTGTTTTTT.

The CDR3 coding sequence is TGTGCCAGCAGCTTAGCTGGATACACAGATACGCAGTATTTT. Its protein product is CASSLAGYTDTQYF. V is TRBV7-8 and J is TRBJ2-3; D unclear. Germline CDR1 SGHVS, CDR2 FQNEAQ. The CDR3 sequence is 14 residues long. Trimming left V 0 bases short and J 2 bases short, with 6 bases between.

This clone has a handful of counts. The chain employs TRBV7-9 and TRBJ1-5; tentatively, D is TRBD1 (5 bases). CDR1 and CDR2 from the germline V gene are SEHNR and FQNEAQ (reference sequence). The V end was cut by 6 bases, the J end by 1 base, with 7 bases between. This CDR3 comprises 13 residues. The CDR3 spells CASSWGSNQPQHF. DNA for the CDR3: TGTGCCAGCAGTTGGGGGAGCAATCAGCCCCAGCATTTT.

This clone was recorded a few times. The chain recombines TRBV10-3 with TRBJ1-5, with no clear D. Germline CDR1 and CDR2: ENHRY and SYGVKD. This CDR3 is built from 13 residues. V shed 6 bases and J shed 3 bases, with 9 bases lying between them. In DNA form, the CDR3 reads TGTGCCATCAGAGCCCATGTCAATCAGCCCCAGCATTTT. Protein: CAIRAHVNQPQHF.

The sample holds one count of this clone. The chain combines TRBV7-8 with TRBJ2-2, with D possibly matching TRBD2 (6 bases). Germline V lookup: CDR1 SGHVS, CDR2 FQNEAQ. V dropped 1 base and J dropped 4 bases, with 13 bases sitting between them. CDR3 length: 16 amino acids. CDR3 DNA: TGTGCCAGCAGCTTAGGCGGCGGAGGGGCCACCGGGGAGCTGTTTTTT. Translation: CASSLGGGGATGELFF. The full variable domain, completed using reference TRBV7-8 and TRBJ2-2, is GAGVSQSPRYKVAKRGQDVALRCDPISGHVSLFWYQQALGQGPEFLTYFQNEAQLDKSGLPSDRFFAERPEGSVSTLKIQRTQQEDSAVYLCASSLGGGGATGELFFGEGSRLTVL.

V is TRBV30 and J is TRBJ2-7; D is undetermined. Germline V gives CDR1 GTSNPN, CDR2 SVGIG (reference sequence). V lost 8 bases and J lost 1, with 12 bases in between. CDR3 size: 12 residues. Here the CDR3 DNA reads TGTGCCGCCTCTGACGGATCCTACGAGCAGTACTTC. Encoded protein: CAASDGSYEQYF.

The chain uses TRBV7-2 and TRBJ2-7; 8 nucleotides line up with TRBD2. Losses at the gene ends were 2 bases for V and 6 bases for J; bases not matched to a gene: 9. Germline V CDR1 and CDR2: SGHTA, FQGNSA. The CDR3 has 15 residues. Here the CDR3 reads CASSLSGTRVGEQYF. The DNA of the CDR3 is TGTGCCAGCAGCTTATCCGGGACTAGGGTGGGCGAGCAGTACTTC.

The chain joins TRBV30 to TRBJ1-2; 7 bases agree with TRBD1. J was trimmed by 3 bases and V by 0 bases; bases with no gene match: 7. Germline V gives CDR1 GTSNPN, CDR2 SVGIG (reference sequence). The CDR3 length is 15 residues. The CDR3 nucleotides read TGTGCCTGGAGTGTACAAGGGGGCTCCTACTATGGCTACACCTTC. Translating gives CAWSVQGGSYYGYTF.

This clone was detected only a few times. The chain has TRBV7-8 and TRBJ2-3; D not resolved. Trimming took 3 bases from V and 5 from J, leaving 9 bases between them. Germline V gives CDR1 SGHVS, CDR2 FQNEAQ. CDR3 size: 13 residues. CDR3 DNA: TGTGCCAGCAGCTTGCGGTCCAAAGATACGCAGTATTTT. Encoded protein: CASSLRSKDTQYF. Full variable domain (missing parts from reference TRBV7-8 and TRBJ2-3): GAGVSQSPRYKVAKRGQDVALRCDPISGHVSLFWYQQALGQGPEFLTYFQNEAQLDKSGLPSDRFFAERPEGSVSTLKIQRTQQEDSAVYLCASSLRSKDTQYFGPGTRLTVL.

This chain joins TRBV11-3 and TRBJ2-5, with TRBD1 matching over 8 bases. Per germline, CDR1 SGHNT and CDR2 YENEEA. CDR3 length equals 15 residues. The V and J ends lost 1 base and 5 bases, in that order; junction bases with no gene match: 6. The DNA of the CDR3 is TGTGCCAGCAGCTTAGGGACAGGGTATTTGGAGACCCAGTACTTC. Protein sequence: CASSLGTGYLETQYF.

V usage is TRBV5-6 and J usage is TRBJ1-3; D perhaps matches TRBD1 (5 bases). This CDR3 is 15 amino acids long. Germline-derived CDR1 and CDR2 are SGHDT and YYEEEE. Trimming stripped 1 base from V and 0 bases from J, with 8 bases between. The CDR3, as DNA: TGTGCCAGCAGCTTGAGGGGATACTCTGGAAACACCATATATTTT. Its translation is CASSLRGYSGNTIYF. The full variable domain, in which reference TRBV5-6 and TRBJ1-3 provide the parts outside the CDR3, is DAGVTQSPTHLIKTRGQQVTLRCSPKSGHDTVSWYQQALGQGPQFIFQYYEEEERQRGNFPDRFSGHQFPNYSSELNVNALLLGDSALYLCASSLRGYSGNTIYFGEGSWLTVV.

The CDR3 loop is CASSYLLAGGPTDTQYF. The CDR3 DNA is TGTGCCAGCAGCTACTTACTAGCGGGAGGACCCACAGATACGCAGTATTTT. The chain joins TRBV5-4 to TRBJ2-3; 12 bases align to TRBD2. V lost 3 bases to trimming and J lost 2 bases; unmatched junction nucleotides: 7. The CDR3 runs to 17 residues. CDR1 and CDR2 from the germline V gene are SGHNT and YYREEE (reference sequence).

The chain recombines TRBV7-9 with TRBJ1-1; D unresolved. In germline, CDR1 is SEHNR, CDR2 FQNEAQ (reference sequence). The CDR3 covers 15 residues. V lost 4 bases and J 2 bases, leaving 14 bases between the germline ends. The CDR3 here is CASSSWVTTNTEAFF. In nucleotides, the CDR3 is TGTGCCAGCAGCTCGTGGGTGACAACAAACACTGAAGCTTTCTTT.

The chain employs TRBV3-1 (or the pseudogene TRBV3-2) and TRBJ1-5; D is ambiguous. This CDR3 has 17 residues. The germline gives CDR1 LGHDT, CDR2 YNNKEL (reference sequence). Trimming stripped 4 bases from V and 3 bases from J, with 19 bases between. The CDR3 DNA reads as TGTGCCAGCAGCCCCAGTCCGCTGTCATTCGACAATCAGCCCCAGCATTTT. This gives the protein CASSPSPLSFDNQPQHF.

CDR3 region: CASSSWGQGSAGANVLTF. CDR3 sequence (DNA): TGTGCCAGCTCGTCTTGGGGACAGGGGAGTGCTGGGGCCAACGTCCTGACTTTC. The chain joins TRBV27 to TRBJ2-6; 10 nucleotides match TRBD1. There are 18 residues in the CDR3. Trimming at V came to 8 bases and at J to 2 bases, leaving 12 bases not matched to a gene. CDR1 is MNHEY and CDR2 is SMNVEV in the germline V gene (reference sequence).

The V gene is TRBV6-4, the J gene TRBJ2-1, with TRBD2 identical over 10 bases. The CDR3 extends over 16 amino acids. After removal of 2 bases from V and 4 bases from J, the junction contained 5 bases not matched to a gene. Germline assignment: CDR1 MRHNA and CDR2 SNTAGT. CDR3 sequence: CASSDGIAGGYNEQFF. The CDR3, as DNA: TGTGCCAGCAGTGACGGAATAGCGGGAGGTTACAATGAGCAGTTCTTC.

The gene calls are TRBV7-2 and TRBJ2-6, with TRBD2 as a possible D gene (5 bases). The CDR3 consists of 16 residues. The ends were cut back, 3 bases at V and 0 bases at J, with 9 bases in the middle. Germline values: CDR1 SGHTA, CDR2 FQGNSA. CDR3 protein: CASSFSRDSGANVLTF. DNA of the CDR3: TGTGCCAGCAGCTTTTCACGGGACTCTGGGGCCAACGTCCTGACTTTC.

V gene TRBV10-3 combines with J gene TRBJ1-2; TRBD1 agrees at 9 bases. The CDR3 totals 13 residues. The trim removed 7 bases at V and 3 bases at J, leaving 3 bases unmatched. Germline CDR1 is ENHRY and CDR2 is SYGVKD. This CDR3 is CAITGQGHYGYTF. The CDR3, as DNA: TGTGCCATCACTGGACAGGGGCACTATGGCTACACCTTC.